One sample yielded the 12 T cell receptor beta chains listed below, sequenced in a study of blood T cell repertoires in COVID-19. Here immunoSEQ multiplex PCR was the method, and the copy in TCRdb shows in-frame clones only, minus some. Among 390,000 or so clones, 85% to 90% were seen once, and the ten largest hold around 9.3%. What was sequenced was PBMCs or T cells enriched from blood (not recorded which). The receptors were gathered from a woman between 45 and 65 years old who had recovered from COVID-19.

The chain combines TRBV3-1 (or the pseudogene TRBV3-2) with TRBJ2-5, with D possibly matching TRBD1 (7 bases). V was cut by 4 bases and J by 4 bases, with 10 bases left in between. The V gene's germline CDR1 is LGHDT and CDR2 YNNKEL (reference sequence). The CDR3 runs 13 residues. CDR3 bases: TGTGCCAGCAGCCGCAGGGGGGCAGAGACCCAGTACTTC. Translating gives CASSRRGAETQYF.

The CDR3 is CASSERSSVGETQYF. The CDR3 nucleotides are TGTGCCAGCAGTGAACGGAGCAGCGTGGGAGAGACCCAGTACTTC. The genes are TRBV6-1 and TRBJ2-5; no clear D. Between the trimmed V and J ends, which lost 2 bases and 4 bases, there was a span of 14 bases. CDR3 size: 15 residues. Germline assignment: CDR1 MNHNS and CDR2 SASEGT.

This rearrangement joins TRBV29-1 to TRBJ2-2; 8 bases are shared with TRBD1. V was clipped by 0 bases and J by 4 bases; unmatched bases: 1. The CDR3 is 14 residues long. Germline V CDR1 and CDR2: SQVTM, ANQGSEA. The CDR3 region has the DNA TGCAGCGTTGAAGACGGACAGGGCACCGGGGAGCTGTTTTTT. Amino acids: CSVEDGQGTGELFF.

The V call is TRBV3-1 (or the pseudogene TRBV3-2), the J call TRBJ1-1; 9 bases align to TRBD1. There are 13 residues in the CDR3. J was trimmed by 7 bases and V by 3 bases; bases with no gene match: 3. The germline V gene has CDR1 LGHDT and CDR2 YNNKEL (reference sequence). The CDR3 protein is CASSHGQGNEAFF. The CDR3 nucleotides are TGTGCCAGCAGCCACGGACAGGGGAATGAAGCTTTCTTT.

This chain uses TRBV7-9 with TRBJ2-1; 11 bases are a match to TRBD1. This CDR3 region has 16 residues. J was trimmed by 9 bases and V by 7 bases; bases with no gene match: 14. Looked up from germline, CDR1 is SEHNR and CDR2 is FQNEAQ (reference sequence). CDR3 nucleotide sequence: TGTGCCAGCATGGCTACCGGGACAGGGGGATCAGGTGAGCAGTTCTTC. As protein: CASMATGTGGSGEQFF.

This chain joins TRBV4-1 and TRBJ1-4, with 7 bases aligning to TRBD1. V shed 3 bases and J 5 bases; nucleotides not matched to a gene: 9. CDR1 is MGHRA, CDR2 YSYEKL, per germline. The CDR3 spans 16 residues. The DNA for the CDR3 is TGCGCCAGCAGCCAGTTACCCGGGACAGAGAATGAAAAACTGTTTTTT. It yields the protein CASSQLPGTENEKLFF.

The V and J genes are TRBV7-9 and TRBJ2-3; weak D call: TRBD2 (5 bases). Germline-derived CDR1 and CDR2 are SEHNR and FQNEAQ (reference sequence). Trimming pared 5 bases from V and 4 bases from J, leaving 28 bases between. This CDR3 comprises 19 residues. CDR3 in DNA: TGTGCCAGCAGCCCTCCTTGGAGGCCGCAGTCAGCTGGATCAGATACGCAGTATTTT. Translating gives CASSPPWRPQSAGSDTQYF.

This chain joins TRBV27 and TRBJ1-2, with 9 positions matching TRBD1. Germline loops: CDR1 MNHEY, CDR2 SMNVEV (reference sequence). This CDR3 region has 15 residues. V shed 5 bases and J 5 bases; nucleotides not matched to a gene: 9. The CDR3 nucleotides are TGTGCCAGCAGTCATAATCGGGACAGGGCTTATGGCTACACCTTC. It codes for CASSHNRDRAYGYTF.

The genes are TRBV28 and TRBJ1-2, with D tentatively TRBD1 (5 bases). The germline V and J ends were trimmed by 6 bases and 6 bases, with 17 bases remaining between them. This CDR3 has 14 residues. The germline gives CDR1 MDHEN, CDR2 SYDVKM. This CDR3 reads CASSHLGIGDGYTF. CDR3 coding DNA: TGTGCCAGCAGCCACCTGGGGATAGGGGATGGCTACACCTTC.

The chain uses TRBV5-1 and TRBJ1-2; 8 bases line up with TRBD1. This CDR3 contains 14 residues. J lost 7 bases, V lost 3 bases, and 8 bases had no gene match. The germline CDR1 and CDR2 sequences are SGHRS and YFSETQ. CDR3 sequence reads: CASSSSDRGAGYTF. The CDR3 DNA is TGCGCCAGCAGCTCCTCTGACAGGGGTGCTGGCTACACCTTC.

Turning to this clone: The junction departs from the called germline gene at one end, perhaps through a read error. The rearrangement links TRBV7-7 to TRBJ2-1, with 9 nucleotides matching TRBD2. This CDR3 region has 14 residues. Germline V CDR1 and CDR2: SSHAT, FNYEAQ (reference sequence). The CDR3 region is CASSLAISGGEQFF. DNA of the CDR3: TGTGCTAGCAGCTTAGCGATCAGCGGGGGGGAGCAGTTCTTC. The full variable domain, its missing parts supplied by reference TRBV7-7 and TRBJ2-1, is GAGVSQSPRYKVTKRGQDVTLRCDPISSHATLYWYQQALGQGPEFLTYFNYEAQPDKSGLPSDRFSAERPEGSISTLTIQRTEQRDSAMYRCASSLAISGGEQFFGPGTRLTVL.

The chain links TRBV29-1 to TRBJ2-7; TRBD1 agrees at 7 bases. This CDR3 contains 17 residues. The V segment lost 0 bases and the J segment 0 bases; nucleotides outside the gene matches: 11. Germline V gives CDR1 SQVTM, CDR2 ANQGSEA. The CDR3 spells CSVEEGWSTGTSYEQYF. The CDR3 nucleotides read TGCAGCGTTGAAGAGGGCTGGTCGACAGGGACCTCCTACGAGCAGTACTTC.